The entry below gives a single T cell receptor (beta chain) sequence along with its context. Assay: immunoSEQ multiplex PCR; the TCRdb copy retains only in-frame clones and omits some. In the table there are around 71,000 clones, around 83% of which are singletons. There are 14 residues in the CDR3. Trimming stripped 3 bases from V and 3 bases from J, with 10 bases between. Germline V gene lookup returns CDR1 SGDLS and CDR2 YYNGEE. The data were obtained in a study of blood T cell repertoires in COVID-19. The chain couples TRBV9 to TRBJ1-5; D is unresolved. Sequenced input: peripheral blood. The clonotype originates from a man in his 70s with acute or convalescent COVID-19. CDR3 in DNA: TGTGCCAGCAGCGCCCGTGGAGCCAATCAGCCCCAGCATTTT. Its protein is CASSARGANQPQHF.